The 14 T cell receptor beta chains below come from one sample, sequenced in a study of blood T cell repertoires in COVID-19. Clones were sequenced by immunoSEQ multiplex PCR, and TCRdb holds only the in-frame ones, with some missing. The data contain roughly 670,000 clones, more than 80% of them singletons. Source material: peripheral blood. The receptors here all came from a woman aged 18-29 years with acute or convalescent COVID-19.

The chain carries TRBV9 and TRBJ2-7, with 11 positions matching TRBD2. Germline CDR1 and CDR2: SGDLS and YYNGEE. The CDR3 is made up of 20 amino acids. Trimming at V came to 4 bases and at J to 0 bases, leaving 18 bases not matched to a gene. The CDR3 DNA sequence: TGTGCCAGCAGCCTCACCGGGCGGGCTAGCGGGGGGTCGATCTCCTACGAGCAGTACTTC. It is translated as CASSLTGRASGGSISYEQYF.

This chain links TRBV5-1 with TRBJ2-1; D perhaps matches TRBD2 (6 bases). Germline V gene lookup returns CDR1 SGHRS and CDR2 YFSETQ. CDR3 length: 13 residues. Trimming removed 1 base from V and 10 bases from J, with 12 bases in between. The CDR3 loop reads CASSLSVGGEQFF. In DNA, the CDR3 is TGCGCCAGCAGCTTGAGTGTTGGGGGGGAGCAGTTCTTC.

This clone is a singleton in its sample. The V call is TRBV10-3, the J call TRBJ1-1, with 7 bases lining up with TRBD1. Looked up from germline, CDR1 is ENHRY and CDR2 is SYGVKD. This CDR3 is 16 amino acids long. Losses at the gene ends were 3 bases for V and 1 base for J; bases not matched to a gene: 8. The CDR3 nucleotides are TGTGCCATCAGTGACCTCCCGACAGGGAAGAACACTGAAGCTTTCTTT. The encoded protein is CAISDLPTGKNTEAFF.

The chain uses TRBV4-1 and TRBJ1-5, with a weak D call TRBD1 (6 bases). The germline V gene encodes CDR1 MGHRA and CDR2 YSYEKL. With 0 bases removed from V and 11 bases from J, the gap between germline ends came to 17 bases. The CDR3 loop spans 15 amino acids. CDR3 sequence (DNA): TGCGCCAGCAGCCAAGAAGGCCAGGGGCTGGGGACCCAGCATTTT. This sequence encodes CASSQEGQGLGTQHF.

V gene TRBV6-1 combines with J gene TRBJ1-2; D is possibly TRBD1 (6 bases). Germline CDR1 reads MNHNS; CDR2 reads SASEGT. The length of the CDR3 is 14 residues. Deletions cut 1 base from V and 12 bases from J, with 18 bases between. CDR3 amino acids: CASSEGGGASWDTF. The DNA of the CDR3 is TGTGCCAGCAGTGAAGGGGGGGGCGCGAGTTGGGACACCTTC.

The J gene is TRBJ2-5, the V gene TRBV5-4, with 9 nucleotides matching TRBD2. Unmatched junction bases numbered 9, after V lost 4 bases and J lost 5 bases. Germline assignment: CDR1 SGHNT and CDR2 YYREEE (reference sequence). The CDR3 is 15 residues long. The CDR3 protein is CASSLPGLAGETQYF. CDR3 nucleotides: TGTGCCAGCAGCCTACCGGGACTAGCAGGGGAGACCCAGTACTTC.

The chain recombines TRBV3-1 (or the pseudogene TRBV3-2) with TRBJ2-3; 7 bases are shared with TRBD2. The CDR3 extends over 16 amino acids. V was pared by 2 bases and J by 0 bases, with 5 bases of the junction left unmatched. Per the germline V gene, CDR1 is LGHDT and CDR2 is YNNKEL (reference sequence). The CDR3 loop is CASSQFRRGSTDTQYF. In nucleotides, the CDR3 is TGTGCCAGCAGCCAATTTAGGCGGGGGAGCACAGATACGCAGTATTTT.

The chain joins TRBV6-5 to TRBJ1-1, with TRBD1 identical over 8 bases. The junction had 9 bases not matched to a gene; V was cut back by 2 bases and J by 4 bases. This CDR3 has 16 residues. Germline CDR1 is MNHEY and CDR2 is SVGAGI. CDR3 protein: CASSYTGQGSRTEAFF. CDR3 sequence (DNA): TGTGCCAGCAGTTACACCGGACAGGGATCACGCACTGAAGCTTTCTTT.

The chain combines TRBV20-1 with TRBJ1-1, with D hard to call. This CDR3 has 11 residues. Germline lookup yields CDR1 DFQATT and CDR2 SNEGSKA (reference sequence). The V and J ends lost 5 bases and 11 bases respectively, with 15 bases between them. For the CDR3, the DNA is TGCAGTGCTTACGTAGGTCGAGGTGCTTTCTTT. This sequence encodes CSAYVGRGAFF.

CDR3 DNA sequence: TGCGCCAGCAGCTTGGAACGGGGAGAGATGAACACTGAAGCTTTCTTT. Amino acid sequence: CASSLERGEMNTEAFF. This rearrangement joins TRBV5-1 to TRBJ1-1; no clear D. V gave up 0 bases and J gave up 0 bases, with 12 bases separating them. The CDR3 length is 16 residues. The germline CDR1 and CDR2 sequences are SGHRS and YFSETQ.

Concerning this clone itself: This CDR3 is also generated by other DNA sequences in the sample. V usage is TRBV5-1 and J usage is TRBJ1-1, with a possible D match to TRBD1 (6 bases). The CDR3 length is 14 residues. Germline CDR1 SGHRS, CDR2 YFSETQ. The germline V and J ends were trimmed by 4 bases and 2 bases, with 12 bases remaining between them. The CDR3 coding sequence is TGCGCCAGCAGCACTGGACAGCCTAACACTGAAGCTTTCTTT. Translation gives CASSTGQPNTEAFF.

The rearrangement joins TRBV23-1 to TRBJ2-7; 7 bases map to TRBD1. TRBV23-1 is assigned to the ORF class and has an uncertain function. The length of the CDR3 is 14 residues. Germline trimming cut 0 bases from V and 4 bases from J; bases unmatched to any gene: 3. CDR3 sequence reads: CASSQSTGKYEQYF. The DNA for the CDR3 is TGCGCCAGCAGTCAATCGACAGGGAAATACGAGCAGTACTTC.

The chain has TRBV12-5 and TRBJ1-1; D is ambiguous. V was trimmed by 0 bases and J by 11 bases, leaving 13 bases between them. Germline V gene lookup returns CDR1 LGHNT and CDR2 FRNRAP. The length of the CDR3 is 13 residues. The DNA for the CDR3 is TGTGCTAGTGGTTTGGTATGGAACAAGGAGGCTTTCTTT. It yields the protein CASGLVWNKEAFF.

The chain couples TRBV12-3 or TRBV12-4 to TRBJ1-1; no definite D call. The CDR3 loop spans 13 amino acids. Trimming left V 8 bases short and J 5 bases short, with 15 bases between. CDR3 region: CASALFHETEAFF. The CDR3 DNA reads as TGTGCCAGCGCGCTCTTCCACGAGACTGAAGCTTTCTTT.